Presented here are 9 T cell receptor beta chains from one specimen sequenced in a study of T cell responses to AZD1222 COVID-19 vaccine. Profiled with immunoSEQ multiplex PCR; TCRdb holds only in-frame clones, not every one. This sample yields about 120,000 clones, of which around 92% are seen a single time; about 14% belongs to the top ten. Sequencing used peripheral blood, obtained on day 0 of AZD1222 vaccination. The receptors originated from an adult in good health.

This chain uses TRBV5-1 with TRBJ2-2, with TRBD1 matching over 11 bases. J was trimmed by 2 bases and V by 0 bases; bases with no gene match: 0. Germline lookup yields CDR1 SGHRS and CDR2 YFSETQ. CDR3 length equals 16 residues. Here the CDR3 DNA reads TGCGCCAGCAGCTTGGGGACAGGGGGCAACACCGGGGAGCTGTTTTTT. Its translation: CASSLGTGGNTGELFF.

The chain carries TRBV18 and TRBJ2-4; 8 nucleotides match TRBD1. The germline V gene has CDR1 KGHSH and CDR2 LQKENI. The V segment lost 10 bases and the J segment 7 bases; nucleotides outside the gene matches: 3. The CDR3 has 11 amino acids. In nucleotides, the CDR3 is TGTGCCACCCGACAGGGGAACATTCAGTACTTC. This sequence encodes CATRQGNIQYF.

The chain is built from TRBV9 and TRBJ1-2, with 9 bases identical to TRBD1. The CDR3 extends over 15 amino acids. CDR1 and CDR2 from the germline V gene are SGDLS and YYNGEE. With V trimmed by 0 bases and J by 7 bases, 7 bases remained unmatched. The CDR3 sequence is CASSVAGTGQSGYTF. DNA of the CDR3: TGTGCCAGCAGCGTAGCTGGGACAGGGCAGAGTGGCTACACCTTC.

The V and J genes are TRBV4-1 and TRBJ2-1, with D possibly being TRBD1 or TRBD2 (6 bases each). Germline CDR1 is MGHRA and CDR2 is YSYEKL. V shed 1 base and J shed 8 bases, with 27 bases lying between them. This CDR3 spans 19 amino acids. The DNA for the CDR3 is TGCGCCAGCAGCCAAGGCCCCATAGGGGGGAGTGGGTTTATGGATGAGCAGTTCTTC. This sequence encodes CASSQGPIGGSGFMDEQFF.

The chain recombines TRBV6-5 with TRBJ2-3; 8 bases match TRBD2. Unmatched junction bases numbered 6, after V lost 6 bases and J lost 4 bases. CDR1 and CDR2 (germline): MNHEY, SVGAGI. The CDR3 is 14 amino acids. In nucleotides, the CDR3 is TGTGCCAGCAGCCCGGGACTAGGGCCAGATACGCAGTATTTT. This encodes CASSPGLGPDTQYF.

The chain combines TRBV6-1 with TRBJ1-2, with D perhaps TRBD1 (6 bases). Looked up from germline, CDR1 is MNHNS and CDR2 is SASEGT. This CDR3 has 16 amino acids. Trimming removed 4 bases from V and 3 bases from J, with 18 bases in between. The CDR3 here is CASSANYQGTYYGYTF. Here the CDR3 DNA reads TGTGCCAGCAGTGCCAACTACCAGGGGACGTACTATGGCTACACCTTC.

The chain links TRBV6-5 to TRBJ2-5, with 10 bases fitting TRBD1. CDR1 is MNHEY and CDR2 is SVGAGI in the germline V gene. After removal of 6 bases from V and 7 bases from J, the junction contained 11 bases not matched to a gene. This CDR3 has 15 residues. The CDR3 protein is CASSRGGQGLGTQYF. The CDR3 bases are TGTGCCAGCAGCCGTGGGGGACAGGGGTTAGGGACCCAGTACTTC.

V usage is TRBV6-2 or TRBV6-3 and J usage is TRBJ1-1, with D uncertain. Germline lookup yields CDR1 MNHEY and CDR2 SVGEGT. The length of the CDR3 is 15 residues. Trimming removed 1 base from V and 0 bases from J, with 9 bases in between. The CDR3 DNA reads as TGTGCCAGCAGTTACTTTGCAGGAGTGAACACTGAAGCTTTCTTT. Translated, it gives CASSYFAGVNTEAFF.

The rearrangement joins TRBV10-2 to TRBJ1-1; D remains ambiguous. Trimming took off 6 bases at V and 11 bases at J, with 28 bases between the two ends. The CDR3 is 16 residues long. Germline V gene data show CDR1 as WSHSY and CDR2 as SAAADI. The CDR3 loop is CASSDIPRNTDLEAFF. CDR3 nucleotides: TGCGCCAGCAGCGATATCCCCCGCAACACCGACCTTGAGGCTTTCTTT.